The 21 T cell receptor beta chains reported below all come from one sample, sequenced in a study of identical twins. TCRdb called the 5' RACE reads again in MiXCR, with one record for every CDR3 protein. The sample yields under 350,000 distinct CDR3 sequences, roughly 9% seen once. The same sample was also used in a study of yellow fever vaccine responses in identical twins.

The sequenced material came from CD8+ T cells sorted from blood. These receptor sequences come from a woman aged 18-29 years in good health.

This clonotype has more than one count but fewer than ten. The chain combines TRBV7-9 with TRBJ2-7, with 8 positions matching TRBD1. With V trimmed by 5 bases and J by 0 bases, 6 bases remained unmatched. Germline V gene lookup returns CDR1 SEHNR and CDR2 FQNEAQ (reference sequence). The CDR3 consists of 15 residues. CDR3 in amino acids: CASSTRTGTSYEQYF. The CDR3 coding sequence is TGTGCCAGCAGCACACGGACAGGGACCTCCTACGAGCAGTACTTC.

This clonotype has a handful of counts. The rearrangement joins TRBV3-1 to TRBJ2-3; D is unclear. The CDR3 consists of 13 residues. Trimming took off 0 bases at V and 8 bases at J, with 9 bases between the two ends. Germline V gene lookup returns CDR1 LGHDT and CDR2 YNNKEL (reference sequence). The CDR3 coding sequence is TGTGCCAGCAGCCAAGAAGGTCCGACTACGCAGTATTTT. Its translation is CASSQEGPTTQYF.

This chain uses TRBV7-9 with TRBJ1-5; weak D call: TRBD1 (6 bases). There are 13 residues in the CDR3. The ends were cut back, 10 bases at V and 2 bases at J, with 12 bases in the middle. Germline V CDR1 and CDR2: SEHNR, FQNEAQ (reference sequence). The CDR3 sequence is CATAGDGNQPQHF. Written as DNA, the CDR3 is TGTGCCACTGCAGGGGATGGCAATCAGCCCCAGCATTTT. The complete variable domain, with remaining parts taken from reference TRBV7-9 and TRBJ1-5, reads DTGVSQNPRHKITKRGQNVTFRCDPISEHNRLYWYRQTLGQGPEFLTYFQNEAQLEKSRLLSDRFSAERPKGSFSTLEIQRTEQGDSAMYLCATAGDGNQPQHFGDGTRLSIL.

This clonotype was counted many times. The rearrangement joins TRBV11-2 to TRBJ2-7, with 9 bases identical to TRBD2. This CDR3 spans 15 amino acids. Germline V gene sequence: CDR1 SGHAT, CDR2 FQNNGV. V shed 3 bases, J shed 0 bases, and the junction held 3 bases outside the gene matches. The CDR3 DNA sequence: TGTGCCAGCAGCTTCTATAGCGGGAGCTCCTACGAGCAGTACTTC. Translated, it gives CASSFYSGSSYEQYF.

This clonotype appeared a few times. V usage is TRBV6-5 and J usage is TRBJ2-1; 8 bases fit TRBD1. The V and J ends lost 0 bases and 8 bases, in that order; junction bases with no gene match: 15. Germline V gene sequence: CDR1 MNHEY, CDR2 SVGAGI. The CDR3 consists of 18 residues. CDR3 sequence: CASSYSRSGQGAMDEQFF. The DNA of the CDR3 is TGTGCCAGCAGTTACTCGAGATCGGGGCAGGGGGCGATGGATGAGCAGTTCTTC.

This clonotype was seen a handful of times. The V and J genes are TRBV4-3 and TRBJ2-3; possibly TRBD2 for D (7 bases). The CDR3 has 14 residues. Trimming left V 8 bases short and J 6 bases short, with 18 bases between. CDR1 is LGHNA, CDR2 YSLEER, per germline. The chain's CDR3 is CASLVGGAGDTQYF. In DNA form, the CDR3 reads TGCGCCAGCCTGGTGGGGGGGGCAGGCGATACGCAGTATTTT.

CDR3: CRLTGLEFLEGTDTQYF. The CDR3 DNA sequence: TGCAGACTAACGGGACTAGAATTCCTAGAGGGCACAGATACGCAGTATTTT. The J gene is TRBJ2-3, the V gene TRBV20-1; 8 bases fit TRBD2. This CDR3 is built from 17 residues. CDR1 and CDR2 from the germline V gene are DFQATT and SNEGSKA (reference sequence).

The rearrangement uses TRBV23-1 and TRBJ2-1; 7 nucleotides match TRBD2. TRBV23-1 is an open reading frame, and its role is uncertain. The CDR3 extends over 16 amino acids. V lost 0 bases and J lost 4; bases outside the gene matches: 6. The DNA for the CDR3 is TGCGCCAGCAGTCAATCAGGGCTAGCGGATTACAATGAGCAGTTCTTC. Amino acids: CASSQSGLADYNEQFF.

In this sample, this clonotype turned up a few times. V is TRBV10-1 and J is TRBJ1-5; D gene unclear. V lost 7 bases and J lost 2, with 15 bases in between. Germline V lookup: CDR1 WNHNN, CDR2 SYGVQD (reference sequence). This CDR3 spans 15 amino acids. The CDR3 DNA follows: TGCGCCAGCACCGAGGGAGCCCCTGGCAATCAGCCCCAGCATTTT. Translating it yields CASTEGAPGNQPQHF.

This clonotype appeared a few times. V gene TRBV20-1 combines with J gene TRBJ2-7; 13 bases line up with TRBD2. V shed 4 bases, J shed 3 bases, and the junction held 3 bases outside the gene matches. CDR1 and CDR2 (germline): DFQATT, SNEGSKA (reference sequence). There are 14 residues in the CDR3. The CDR3 nucleotides are TGCAGTGCTACAGGGACTAGCGGGGACTACGAGCAGTACTTC. Amino acid sequence: CSATGTSGDYEQYF.

This clonotype occurred a few times. The CDR3 coding sequence is TGTGCCATCAGTGAGTTCTCTCTAGGAAGCTCCTACAATGAGCAGTTCTTC. Encoded protein: CAISEFSLGSSYNEQFF. This chain links TRBV10-3 with TRBJ2-1, with D unclear. CDR3 length: 17 residues. Trimming stripped 1 base from V and 0 bases from J, with 13 bases between. The germline V gene encodes CDR1 ENHRY and CDR2 SYGVKD.

As concerns this clonotype: The final CDR3 position lacks the conserved phenylalanine or tryptophan, pointing to a likely read error. The gene calls are TRBV4-2 and TRBJ1-1; D is undetermined. Germline-derived CDR1 and CDR2 are LGHNA and YNFKEQ. The V and J ends lost 10 bases and 0 bases respectively, with 15 bases between them. The CDR3 runs 14 residues. CDR3 residues: CATKSSALNTEAFL. In DNA, the CDR3 is TGTGCCACCAAATCTTCCGCGTTGAACACTGAAGCTTTCCTT.

In its sample, this clonotype was seen many times. The chain employs TRBV5-1 and TRBJ2-3, with TRBD2 matching over 11 bases. The CDR3 runs 19 residues. Germline lookup yields CDR1 SGHRS and CDR2 YFSETQ. V lost 0 bases, J lost 3 bases, and 12 bases stayed unmatched. CDR3 sequence reads: CASSLVPSGGRRVTDTQYF. CDR3 DNA sequence: TGCGCCAGCAGCTTGGTGCCTAGCGGGGGGCGAAGAGTAACAGATACGCAGTATTTT.

This clonotype was observed at least ten times. The J gene is TRBJ2-1, the V gene TRBV4-3, with D possibly called TRBD1 or TRBD2 (5 bases each). V was shortened by 0 bases and J by 7 bases, with 13 bases between the two germline ends. The germline V gene encodes CDR1 LGHNA and CDR2 YSLEER. This CDR3 comprises 15 residues. The CDR3 reads CASSQDGGGSNEQFF. The CDR3 DNA reads TGCGCCAGCAGCCAAGACGGTGGGGGATCGAATGAGCAGTTCTTC.

The chain carries TRBV2 and TRBJ2-1, with 7 bases identical to TRBD2. This CDR3 is 10 amino acids long. The germline V gene encodes CDR1 SNHLY and CDR2 FYNNEI. Trimming removed 10 bases from V and 10 bases from J; junction bases left unmatched: 4. CDR3 loop: CATFGREQFF. For the CDR3, the DNA is TGTGCCACCTTCGGGAGGGAGCAGTTCTTC.

The chain couples TRBV7-2 to TRBJ1-1, with TRBD1 as a possible D gene (6 bases). This CDR3 comprises 14 residues. The germline CDR1 and CDR2 sequences are SGHTA and FQGNSA. Trimming cost V 4 bases and J 6 bases, with 15 bases left between them. CDR3 DNA: TGTGCCAGCAGCTCCCATACAGGGATTGCTGAAGCTTTCTTT. It is translated as CASSSHTGIAEAFF.

J is TRBJ2-3 and V is TRBV6-7; D remains unclear. Being an ORF, TRBV6-7 has a function that is uncertain. Trimming stripped 0 bases from V and 0 bases from J, with 7 bases between. The CDR3 totals 15 residues. The CDR3 spells CASSYSKPSTDTQYF. The CDR3 bases are TGTGCCAGCAGTTACTCGAAACCTAGCACAGATACGCAGTATTTT.

This clonotype appeared a few times. The chain is built from TRBV29-1 and TRBJ1-5; no clear D gene. V was shortened by 3 bases and J by 6 bases, with 9 bases between the two germline ends. Germline CDR1 is SQVTM and CDR2 is ANQGSEA. This CDR3 has 12 amino acids. The CDR3 spells CSVEFGGQPQHF. As DNA, the CDR3 is TGCAGCGTTGAGTTCGGTGGTCAGCCCCAGCATTTT. Full variable domain (remainder filled in from reference TRBV29-1 and TRBJ1-5): SAVISQKPSRDICQRGTSLTIQCQVDSQVTMMFWYRQQPGQSLTLIATANQGSEATYESGFVIDKFPISRPNLTFSTLTVSNMSPEDSSIYLCSVEFGGQPQHFGDGTRLSIL.

This chain connects TRBV11-2 to TRBJ2-1; 8 bases are shared with TRBD2. The CDR3 contains 18 residues. J lost 4 bases, V lost 5 bases, and 16 bases had no gene match. The germline V gene encodes CDR1 SGHAT and CDR2 FQNNGV. The CDR3 sequence: CASSGIPSGGVHYNEQFF. The CDR3 region has the DNA TGTGCCAGCAGCGGAATCCCGAGCGGGGGTGTCCATTACAATGAGCAGTTCTTC.

This clonotype has a handful of counts. This chain connects TRBV20-1 to TRBJ2-1; 8 nucleotides line up with TRBD2. The germline CDR1 and CDR2 sequences are DFQATT and SNEGSKA (reference sequence). This CDR3 is 15 amino acids long. V lost 3 bases, J lost 2 bases, and 6 bases stayed unmatched. CDR3 sequence: CSASDGLATYNEQFF. The CDR3 DNA reads TGCAGTGCTAGTGATGGACTAGCCACCTACAATGAGCAGTTCTTC.

CDR3 nucleotide sequence: TGTGCCAGCAGCGCCCCCGAAGGTCAAGAGACCCAGTACTTC. Translated, it gives CASSAPEGQETQYF. The V call is TRBV2, the J call TRBJ2-5; unclear D gene. This CDR3 contains 14 residues. Between the trimmed V and J ends, which lost 6 bases and 2 bases, there was a span of 13 bases. Looked up from germline, CDR1 is SNHLY and CDR2 is FYNNEI.